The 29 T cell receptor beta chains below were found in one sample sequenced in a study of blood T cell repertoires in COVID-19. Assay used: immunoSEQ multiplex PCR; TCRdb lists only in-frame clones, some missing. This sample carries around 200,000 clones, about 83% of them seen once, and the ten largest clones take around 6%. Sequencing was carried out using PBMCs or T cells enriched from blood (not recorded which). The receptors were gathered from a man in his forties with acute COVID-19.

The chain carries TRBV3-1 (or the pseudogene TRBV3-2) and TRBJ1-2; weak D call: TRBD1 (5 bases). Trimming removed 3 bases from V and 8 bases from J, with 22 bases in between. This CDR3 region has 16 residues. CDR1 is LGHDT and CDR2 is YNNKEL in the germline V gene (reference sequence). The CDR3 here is CASSQGQDGSSGGYTF. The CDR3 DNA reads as TGTGCCAGCAGCCAGGGGCAAGACGGGTCCTCAGGGGGCTACACCTTC.

The CDR3 region has the DNA TGTGCCAGCAGGAGGACAGTATACAATGAGCAGTTCTTC. It encodes CASRRTVYNEQFF. The chain carries TRBV27 and TRBJ2-1; D might be TRBD1 (6 bases). The CDR3 has 13 amino acids. V was cut by 6 bases and J by 4 bases, with 10 bases left in between. Germline CDR1 is MNHEY and CDR2 is SMNVEV (reference sequence).

CDR3 in DNA: TGTGCCAGCAGTCCACTACAGGGGCAGCCCCAGCATTTT. It is translated as CASSPLQGQPQHF. The gene calls are TRBV27 and TRBJ1-5; 7 bases fit TRBD1. The ends lost 5 bases at V and 7 bases at J; junction bases unmatched: 5. The CDR3 runs to 13 residues. The V gene's germline CDR1 is MNHEY and CDR2 SMNVEV (reference sequence).

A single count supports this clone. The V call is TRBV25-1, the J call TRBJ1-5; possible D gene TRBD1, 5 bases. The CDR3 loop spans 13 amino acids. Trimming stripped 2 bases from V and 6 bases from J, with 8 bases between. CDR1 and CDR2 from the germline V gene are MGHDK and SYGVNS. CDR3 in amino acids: CASSEGGSQPQHF. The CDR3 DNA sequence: TGTGCCAGCAGTGAAGGGGGGAGTCAGCCCCAGCATTTT.

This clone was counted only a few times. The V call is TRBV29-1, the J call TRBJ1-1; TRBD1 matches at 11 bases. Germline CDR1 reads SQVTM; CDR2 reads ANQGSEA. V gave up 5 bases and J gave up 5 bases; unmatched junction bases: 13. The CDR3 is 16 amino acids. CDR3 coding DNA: TGCAGCGTTAGTCCGTCGGGGACAGGGGGAGGTACTGAAGCTTTCTTT. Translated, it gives CSVSPSGTGGGTEAFF.

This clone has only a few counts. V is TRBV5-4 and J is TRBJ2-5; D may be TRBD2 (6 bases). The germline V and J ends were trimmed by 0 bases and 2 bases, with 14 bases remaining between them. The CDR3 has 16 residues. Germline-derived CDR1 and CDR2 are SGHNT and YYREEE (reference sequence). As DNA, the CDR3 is TGTGCCAGCAGCTTGGCCTTGACTAGAGGTCAAGAGACCCAGTACTTC. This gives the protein CASSLALTRGQETQYF.

The CDR3 bases are TGTGCCAGCAGCCATAGACAGGGCGGCACCGGGGAGCTGTTTTTT. It is translated as CASSHRQGGTGELFF. This rearrangement joins TRBV11-2 to TRBJ2-2; TRBD1 matches at 7 bases. The germline gives CDR1 SGHAT, CDR2 FQNNGV. The CDR3 has 15 residues. The V and J ends lost 5 bases and 4 bases, in that order; junction bases with no gene match: 7.

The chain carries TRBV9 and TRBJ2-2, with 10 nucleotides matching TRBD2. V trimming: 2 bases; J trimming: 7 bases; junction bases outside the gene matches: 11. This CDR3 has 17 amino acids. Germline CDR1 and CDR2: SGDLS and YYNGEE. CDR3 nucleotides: TGTGCCAGCAGCGTCGCGAGCGGGAGGGTCGAGGGCGGGGAGCTGTTTTTT. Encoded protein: CASSVASGRVEGGELFF.

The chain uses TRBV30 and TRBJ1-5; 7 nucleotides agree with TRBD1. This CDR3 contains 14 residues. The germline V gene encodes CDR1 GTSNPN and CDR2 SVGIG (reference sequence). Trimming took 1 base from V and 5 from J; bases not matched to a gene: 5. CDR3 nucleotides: TGTGCCTGGAGTGACGGGACAGCTTATCAGCCCCAGCATTTT. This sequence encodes CAWSDGTAYQPQHF.

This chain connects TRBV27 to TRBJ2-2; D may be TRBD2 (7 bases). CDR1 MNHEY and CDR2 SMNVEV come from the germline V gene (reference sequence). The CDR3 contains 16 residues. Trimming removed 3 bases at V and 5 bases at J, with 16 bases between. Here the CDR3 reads CASSLGRGARTGELFF. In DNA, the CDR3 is TGTGCCAGCAGTTTGGGGAGGGGGGCGCGGACCGGGGAGCTGTTTTTT.

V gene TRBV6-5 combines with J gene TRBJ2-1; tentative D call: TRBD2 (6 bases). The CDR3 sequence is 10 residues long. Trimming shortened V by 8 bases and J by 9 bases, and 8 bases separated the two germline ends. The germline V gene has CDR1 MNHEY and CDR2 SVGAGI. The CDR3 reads CASGSGEQFF. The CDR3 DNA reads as TGTGCCAGCGGTAGCGGTGAGCAGTTCTTC.

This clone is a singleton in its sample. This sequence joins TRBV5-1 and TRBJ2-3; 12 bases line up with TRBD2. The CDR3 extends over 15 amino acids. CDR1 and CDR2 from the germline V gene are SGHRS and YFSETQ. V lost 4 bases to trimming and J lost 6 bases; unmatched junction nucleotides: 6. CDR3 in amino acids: CASSLRGTSGDTQYF. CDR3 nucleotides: TGCGCCAGCAGCCTTAGAGGGACTAGCGGGGATACGCAGTATTTT.

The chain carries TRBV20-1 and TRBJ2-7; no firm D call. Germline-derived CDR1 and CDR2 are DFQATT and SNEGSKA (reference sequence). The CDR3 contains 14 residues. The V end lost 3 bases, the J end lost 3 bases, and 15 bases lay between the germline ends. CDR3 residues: CSASSGAQRYEQYF. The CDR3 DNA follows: TGCAGTGCTAGTTCTGGAGCTCAACGCTACGAGCAGTACTTC.

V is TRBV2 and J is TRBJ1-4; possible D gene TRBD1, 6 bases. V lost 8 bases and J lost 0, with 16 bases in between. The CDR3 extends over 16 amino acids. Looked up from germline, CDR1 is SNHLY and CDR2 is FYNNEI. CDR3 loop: CASRLGGASTNEKLFF. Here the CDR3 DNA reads TGTGCCAGCCGCCTTGGGGGCGCGTCAACTAATGAAAAACTGTTTTTT.

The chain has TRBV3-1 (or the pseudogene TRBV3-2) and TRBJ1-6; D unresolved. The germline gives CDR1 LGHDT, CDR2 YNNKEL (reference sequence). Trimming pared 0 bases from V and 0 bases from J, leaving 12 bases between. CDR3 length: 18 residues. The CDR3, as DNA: TGTGCCAGCAGCCAAGATGGTCCCAAGAGCTCCTATAATTCACCCCTCCACTTT. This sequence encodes CASSQDGPKSSYNSPLHF.

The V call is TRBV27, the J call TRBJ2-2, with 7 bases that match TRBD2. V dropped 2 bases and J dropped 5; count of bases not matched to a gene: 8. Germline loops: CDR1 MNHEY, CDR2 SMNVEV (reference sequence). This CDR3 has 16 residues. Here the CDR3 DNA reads TGTGCCAGCAGTTTAATGGCGGGAGTGAGGACCGGGGAGCTGTTTTTT. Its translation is CASSLMAGVRTGELFF.

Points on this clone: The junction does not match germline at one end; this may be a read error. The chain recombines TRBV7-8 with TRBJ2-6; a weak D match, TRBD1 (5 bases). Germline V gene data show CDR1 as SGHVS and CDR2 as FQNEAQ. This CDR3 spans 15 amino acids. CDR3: CASSRVGSGANDLTF. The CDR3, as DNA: TGTGCCAGCAGCCGAGTGGGCTCTGGGGCCAACGACCTGACTTTC.

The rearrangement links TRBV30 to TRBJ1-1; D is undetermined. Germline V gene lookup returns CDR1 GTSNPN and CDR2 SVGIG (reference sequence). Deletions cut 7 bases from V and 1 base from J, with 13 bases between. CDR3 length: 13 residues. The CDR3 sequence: CASGKGGNTEAFF. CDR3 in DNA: TGTGCCTCGGGCAAAGGCGGGAACACTGAAGCTTTCTTT.

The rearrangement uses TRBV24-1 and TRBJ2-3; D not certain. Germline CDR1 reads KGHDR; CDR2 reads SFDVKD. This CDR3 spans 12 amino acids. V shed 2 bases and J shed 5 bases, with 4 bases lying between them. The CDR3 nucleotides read TGTGCCACCAGTGATTGGAGAGATACGCAGTATTTT. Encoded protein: CATSDWRDTQYF.

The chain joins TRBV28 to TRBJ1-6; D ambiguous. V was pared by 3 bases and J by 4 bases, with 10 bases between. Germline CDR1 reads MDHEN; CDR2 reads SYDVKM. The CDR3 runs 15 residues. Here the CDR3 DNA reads TGTGCCAGCAGTTTTCAGGATGCTTATAATTCACCCCTCCACTTT. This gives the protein CASSFQDAYNSPLHF.

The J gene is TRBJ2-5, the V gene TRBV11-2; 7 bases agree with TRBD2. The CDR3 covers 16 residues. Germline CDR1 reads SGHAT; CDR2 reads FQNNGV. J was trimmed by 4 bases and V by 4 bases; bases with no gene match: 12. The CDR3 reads CASSSLESGGRETQYF. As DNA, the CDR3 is TGTGCCAGCAGCTCTCTCGAGTCGGGAGGTCGAGAGACCCAGTACTTC.

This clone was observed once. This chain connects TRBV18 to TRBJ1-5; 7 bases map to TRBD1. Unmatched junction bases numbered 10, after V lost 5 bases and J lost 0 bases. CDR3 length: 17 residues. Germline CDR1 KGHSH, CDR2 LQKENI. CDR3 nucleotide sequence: TGTGCCAGCTCATCGTCGGGACAGTCCTATAGCAATCAGCCCCAGCATTTT. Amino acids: CASSSSGQSYSNQPQHF.

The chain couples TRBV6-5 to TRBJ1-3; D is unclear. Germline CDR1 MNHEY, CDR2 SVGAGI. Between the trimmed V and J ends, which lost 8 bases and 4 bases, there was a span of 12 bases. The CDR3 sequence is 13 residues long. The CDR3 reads CASQTAGGNTIYF. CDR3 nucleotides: TGTGCCAGCCAGACTGCCGGAGGAAACACCATATATTTT.

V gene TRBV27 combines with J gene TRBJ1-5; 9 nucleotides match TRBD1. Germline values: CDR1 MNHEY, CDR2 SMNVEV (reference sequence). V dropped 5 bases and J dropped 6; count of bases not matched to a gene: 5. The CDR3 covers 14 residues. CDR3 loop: CASSVQGAIQPQHF. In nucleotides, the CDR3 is TGTGCCAGCAGTGTACAGGGGGCGATTCAGCCCCAGCATTTT.

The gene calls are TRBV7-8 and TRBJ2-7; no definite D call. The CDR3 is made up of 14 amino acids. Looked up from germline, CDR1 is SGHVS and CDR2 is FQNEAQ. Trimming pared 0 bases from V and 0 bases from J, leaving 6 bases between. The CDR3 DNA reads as TGTGCCAGCAGCTTAGCCGTCGGCTCCTACGAGCAGTACTTC. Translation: CASSLAVGSYEQYF.

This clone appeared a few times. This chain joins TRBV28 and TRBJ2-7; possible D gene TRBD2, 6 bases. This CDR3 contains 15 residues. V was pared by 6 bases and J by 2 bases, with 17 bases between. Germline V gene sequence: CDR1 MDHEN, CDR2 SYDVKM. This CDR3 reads CASSPTGTDTYEQYF. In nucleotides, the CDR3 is TGTGCCAGCAGCCCGACCGGGACTGATACCTACGAGCAGTACTTC.

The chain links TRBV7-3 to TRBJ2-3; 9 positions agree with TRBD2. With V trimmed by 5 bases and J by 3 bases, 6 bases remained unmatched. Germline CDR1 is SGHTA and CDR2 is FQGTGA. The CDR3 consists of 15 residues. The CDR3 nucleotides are TGTGCCAGCAGCGGCGGGACTAGCAGTACAGATACGCAGTATTTT. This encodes CASSGGTSSTDTQYF.

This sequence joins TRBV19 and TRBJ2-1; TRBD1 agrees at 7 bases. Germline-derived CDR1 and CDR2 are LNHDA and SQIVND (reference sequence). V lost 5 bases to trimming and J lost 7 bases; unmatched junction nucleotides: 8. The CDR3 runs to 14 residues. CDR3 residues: CASSPLDRRNEQFF. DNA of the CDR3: TGTGCCAGTAGTCCTCTGGACAGGAGGAATGAGCAGTTCTTC. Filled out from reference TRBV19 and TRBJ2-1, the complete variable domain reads DGGITQSPKYLFRKEGQNVTLSCEQNLNHDAMYWYRQDPGQGLRLIYYSQIVNDFQKGDIAEGYSVSREKKESFPLTVTSAQKNPTAFYLCASSPLDRRNEQFFGPGTRLTVL.

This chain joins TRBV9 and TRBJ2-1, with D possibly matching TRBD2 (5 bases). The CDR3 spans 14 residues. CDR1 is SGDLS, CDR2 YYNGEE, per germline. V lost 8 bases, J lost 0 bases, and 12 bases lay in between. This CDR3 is CASCLTSSYNEQFF. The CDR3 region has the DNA TGTGCCAGTTGTCTTACTAGCTCCTACAATGAGCAGTTCTTC.